This T cell receptor beta chain was documented in a study of beta chain features in type 1 diabetes. Study findings and constraints: Within the patient group, naive, central memory and Treg TCRB repertoires appeared more similar to each other than within healthy donors.

This CDR3 contains 16 residues. V lost 4 bases, J lost 0 bases, and 13 bases lay in between. CDR1 is SGHRS and CDR2 is YFSETQ in the germline V gene. Reverse transcribing all isolated RNA meant expressed TCRB transcripts were sequenced. Profiled with immunoSEQ multiplex PCR; TCRdb holds only in-frame clones, not every one. The profile covers about 330,000 clones, with approximately 10% appearing a single time and about 0.015% taken by the ten largest. This clone was observed a handful of times. Its specificity is unknown. The chain uses TRBV5-1 and TRBJ2-2; D is perhaps TRBD1 (6 bases). Sequencing was done on a sample of naive CD4+ T cells from blood. The sequence was obtained from a woman in her twenties or thirties in good health. The CDR3 bases are TGCGCCAGCAGCATCGGGGACACTCCGAACACCGGGGAGCTGTTTTTT. Protein product: CASSIGDTPNTGELFF. The variable domain in full, completed from reference TRBV5-1 and TRBJ2-2, reads KAGVTQTPRYLIKTRGQQVTLSCSPISGHRSVSWYQQTPGQGLQFLFEYFSETQRNKGNFPGRFSGRQFSNSRSEMNVSTLELGDSALYLCASSIGDTPNTGELFFGEGSRLTVL.